A single T cell receptor beta chain is shown here with its context. Its antigen is as yet unknown. The sample belongs to a study of a mutant IDH1 vaccine in newly diagnosed glioma. Study in general: Vaccines were first given 4-6 weeks after radiotherapy alone, or with temozolomide cycles.

Using immunoSEQ multiplex PCR, the repertoire was profiled, and TCRdb retains in-frame clones only, with some absent. The sample contains roughly 50,000 clones, around four fifths of which appear only once. The germline gives CDR1 MDHEN, CDR2 SYDVKM. CDR3 length: 11 amino acids. With 6 bases removed from V and 6 bases from J, the gap between germline ends came to 8 bases. Stated time point: week 35, safety follow-up. Every single dose of the vaccine, 300 ug of mutant IDH1 20-mer peptide, came with topical imiquimod. Patients were given eight vaccinations, scheduled in weeks 1, 3, 5, 7, 11, 15, 19 and 23. Notes on the study in general: Researchers report vaccine-induced immune responses in more than 90% of patients.

This rearrangement joins TRBV28 to TRBJ1-1, with D uncertain. Specimen: PBMCs, collected from a glioma patient whose treatment included an IDH1 peptide vaccine. The clonotype was recovered from a woman under 30 with glioma. CDR3 DNA sequence: TGTGCCAGCAGCCTTTACGCTGAAGCTTTCTTT. It yields the protein CASSLYAEAFF.